This entry features one T cell receptor beta chain sequence. Using immunoSEQ multiplex PCR, the repertoire was profiled, and TCRdb retains in-frame clones only, with some absent. The data show roughly 200,000 clones, about 87% seen once. The sample belongs to a study of blood T cell repertoires in COVID-19. The receptor was isolated from a man aged 25 to 40 who had recovered from COVID-19. The source material was PBMCs or T cells enriched from blood (not recorded which).

In nucleotides, the CDR3 is TGTGCCAGCTCTCGACAGGGAACTAATGAAAAACTGTTTTTT. This encodes CASSRQGTNEKLFF. The chain links TRBV18 to TRBJ1-4; the match to TRBD1 covers 7 bases. Trimming removed 6 bases from V and 1 base from J; junction bases left unmatched: 2. Germline CDR1 reads KGHSH; CDR2 reads LQKENI. There are 14 residues in the CDR3.